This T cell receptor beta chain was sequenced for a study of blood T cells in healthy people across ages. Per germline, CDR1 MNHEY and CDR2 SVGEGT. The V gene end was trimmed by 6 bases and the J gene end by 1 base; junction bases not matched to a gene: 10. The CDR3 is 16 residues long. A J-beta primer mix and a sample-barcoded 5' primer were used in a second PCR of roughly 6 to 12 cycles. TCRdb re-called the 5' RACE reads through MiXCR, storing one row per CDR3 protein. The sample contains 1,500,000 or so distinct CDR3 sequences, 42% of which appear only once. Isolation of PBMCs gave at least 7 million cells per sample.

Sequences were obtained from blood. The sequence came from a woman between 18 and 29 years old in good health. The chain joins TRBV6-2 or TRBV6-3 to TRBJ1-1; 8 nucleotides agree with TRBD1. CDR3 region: CASRPGQGAANTEAFF. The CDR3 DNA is TGTGCCAGCAGACCGGGGCAGGGGGCCGCGAACACTGAAGCTTTCTTT.